This T cell receptor (beta chain) is drawn from a study of somatic mutations in cytotoxic T cells in rheumatoid arthritis. Whole-study context: An approximately 27 ml EDTA sample of patient blood was drawn right after diagnosis, before any treatment.

CDR1 MNHEY and CDR2 SVGAGI come from the germline V gene. The V and J ends lost 3 bases and 6 bases, in that order; junction bases with no gene match: 5. The CDR3 totals 13 residues. Whole-study results and caveats: No significant CD8+ T-cell clonality difference was found between rheumatoid arthritis patients and age-matched controls. Just what the expanded CD8+ clones targeted, in terms of antigens, remained unknown. With age, CD8+ clonality increased in rheumatoid arthritis patients, whereas no such increase appeared in healthy controls.

Notes on this clone: Its target is unknown.

Only in-frame clones appear in the TCRdb table, and some are missing; sequencing was by immunoSEQ multiplex PCR. Among approximately 14,000 clones listed, about four fifths were seen once. The TCR sequence derives from an adult with rheumatoid arthritis. The chain links TRBV6-5 to TRBJ2-7, with TRBD1 matching 7 bases. Sequenced sample: CD8+ T cells sorted from blood. The CDR3 coding sequence is TGTGCCAGCAGTTATGGGGACAGTAGCGAGCAGTACTTC. It yields the protein CASSYGDSSEQYF.